This T cell receptor (beta chain) was retrieved from a study of T cell responses to AZD1222 COVID-19 vaccine. The wider study: Pooling was applied to second doses at about 4 or about 12 weeks.

Generated by immunoSEQ multiplex PCR, the TCRdb table keeps only in-frame clones and is missing some. The table lists more than 150,000 clones, around 93% of them singletons. Of note for this clone: Its antigen is unknown.

Study-wide points: There were mostly white British donors and more females than males, and clonal diversity was possibly underestimated. Unmutated variant regions are reportedly the target of nearly half of TCRs that are spike-specific. Spike-spanning, vaccine-associated CD4 TCRs were dominant at 160-218 and 743-854.

The clonotype originates from an adult in good health. Sample: peripheral blood, taken on day 0 of AZD1222 vaccination.

CDR3 region: CASSVGPSAVEQYF. DNA for the CDR3: TGTGCCAGCAGCGTAGGGCCCTCTGCGGTCGAGCAGTACTTC. J is TRBJ2-7 and V is TRBV9, with D unclear. This CDR3 spans 14 amino acids. Germline CDR1 and CDR2: SGDLS and YYNGEE. The V end lost 0 bases, the J end lost 6 bases, and 13 bases lay between the germline ends.